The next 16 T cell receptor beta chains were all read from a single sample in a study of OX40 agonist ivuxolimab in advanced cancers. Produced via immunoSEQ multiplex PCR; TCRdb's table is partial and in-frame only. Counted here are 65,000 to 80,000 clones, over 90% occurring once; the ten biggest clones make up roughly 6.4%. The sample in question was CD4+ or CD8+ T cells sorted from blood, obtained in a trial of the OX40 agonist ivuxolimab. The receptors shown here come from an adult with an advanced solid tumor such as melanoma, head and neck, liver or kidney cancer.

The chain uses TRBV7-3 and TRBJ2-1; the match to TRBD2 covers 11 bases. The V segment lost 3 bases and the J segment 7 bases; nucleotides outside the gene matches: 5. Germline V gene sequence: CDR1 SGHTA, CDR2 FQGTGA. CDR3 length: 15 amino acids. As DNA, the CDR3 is TGTGCCAGCAGCTTTAGCGGGAGGGCCGGAAATGAGCAGTTCTTC. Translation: CASSFSGRAGNEQFF.

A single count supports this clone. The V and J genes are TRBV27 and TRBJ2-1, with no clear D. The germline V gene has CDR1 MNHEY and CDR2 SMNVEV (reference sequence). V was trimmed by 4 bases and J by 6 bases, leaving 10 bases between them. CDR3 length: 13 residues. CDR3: CASSWAAGNEQFF. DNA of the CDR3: TGTGCCAGCAGTTGGGCCGCCGGCAATGAGCAGTTCTTC.

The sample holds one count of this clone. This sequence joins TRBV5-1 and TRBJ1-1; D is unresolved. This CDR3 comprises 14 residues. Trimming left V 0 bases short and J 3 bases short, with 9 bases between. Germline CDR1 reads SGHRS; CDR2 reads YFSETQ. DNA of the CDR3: TGCGCCAGCAGCTTGGGTTCCACAGACACTGAAGCTTTCTTT. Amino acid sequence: CASSLGSTDTEAFF.

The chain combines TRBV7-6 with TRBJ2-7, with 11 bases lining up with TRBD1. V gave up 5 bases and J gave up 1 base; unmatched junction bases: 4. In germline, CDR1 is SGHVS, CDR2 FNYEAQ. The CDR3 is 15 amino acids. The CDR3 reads CASSAGTGGSYEQYF. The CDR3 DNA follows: TGTGCCAGCAGCGCCGGGACAGGGGGTTCCTACGAGCAGTACTTC.

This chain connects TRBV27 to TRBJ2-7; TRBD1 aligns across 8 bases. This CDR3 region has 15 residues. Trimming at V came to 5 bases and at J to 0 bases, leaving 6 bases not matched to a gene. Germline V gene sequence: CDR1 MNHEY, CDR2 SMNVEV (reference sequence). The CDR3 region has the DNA TGTGCCAGCAGTGCACGACAGGGGAGCTCCTACGAGCAGTACTTC. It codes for CASSARQGSSYEQYF.

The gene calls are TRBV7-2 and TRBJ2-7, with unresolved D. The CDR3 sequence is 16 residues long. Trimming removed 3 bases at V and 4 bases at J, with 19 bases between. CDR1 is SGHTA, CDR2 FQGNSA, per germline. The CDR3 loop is CASSFLTSLSVYEQYF. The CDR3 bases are TGTGCCAGCAGCTTTCTTACTTCCCTGTCGGTGTACGAGCAGTACTTC.

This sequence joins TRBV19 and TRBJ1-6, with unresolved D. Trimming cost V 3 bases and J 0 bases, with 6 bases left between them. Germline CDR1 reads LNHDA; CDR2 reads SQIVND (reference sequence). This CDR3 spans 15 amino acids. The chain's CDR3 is CASSMGSSYNSPLHF. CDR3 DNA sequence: TGTGCCAGTAGTATGGGGAGCTCCTATAATTCACCCCTCCACTTT.

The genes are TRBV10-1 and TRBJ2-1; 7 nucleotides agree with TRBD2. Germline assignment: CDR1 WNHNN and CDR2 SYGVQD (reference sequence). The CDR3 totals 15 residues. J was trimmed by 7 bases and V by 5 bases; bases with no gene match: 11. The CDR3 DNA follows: TGCGCCAGCAGTCCGCGGGACTACCTTCGGAATGAGCAGTTCTTC. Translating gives CASSPRDYLRNEQFF.

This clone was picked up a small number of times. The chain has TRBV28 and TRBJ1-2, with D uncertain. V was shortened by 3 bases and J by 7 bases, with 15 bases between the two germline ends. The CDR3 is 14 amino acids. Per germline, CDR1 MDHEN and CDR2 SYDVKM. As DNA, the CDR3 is TGTGCCAGCAGTTTCCGGGGTGGGTCGGGTGGCTACACCTTC. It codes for CASSFRGGSGGYTF.

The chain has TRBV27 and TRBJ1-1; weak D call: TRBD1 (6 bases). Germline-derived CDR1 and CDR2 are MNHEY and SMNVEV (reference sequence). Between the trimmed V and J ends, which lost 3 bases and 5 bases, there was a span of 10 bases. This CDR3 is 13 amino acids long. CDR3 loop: CASSLGGATEAFF. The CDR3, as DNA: TGTGCCAGCAGTTTGGGGGGCGCGACTGAAGCTTTCTTT.

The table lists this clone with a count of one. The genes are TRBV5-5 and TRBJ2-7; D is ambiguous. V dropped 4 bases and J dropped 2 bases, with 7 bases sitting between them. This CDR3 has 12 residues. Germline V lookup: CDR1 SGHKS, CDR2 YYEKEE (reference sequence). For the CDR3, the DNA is TGTGCCAGCAGCACTACGACCTACGAGCAGTACTTC. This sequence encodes CASSTTTYEQYF.

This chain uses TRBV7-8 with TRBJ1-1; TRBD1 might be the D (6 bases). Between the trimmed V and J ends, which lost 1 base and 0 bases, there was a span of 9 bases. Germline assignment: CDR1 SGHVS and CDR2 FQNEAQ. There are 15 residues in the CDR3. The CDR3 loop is CASSLGGLLNTEAFF. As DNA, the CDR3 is TGTGCCAGCAGCTTAGGGGGGCTACTGAACACTGAAGCTTTCTTT.

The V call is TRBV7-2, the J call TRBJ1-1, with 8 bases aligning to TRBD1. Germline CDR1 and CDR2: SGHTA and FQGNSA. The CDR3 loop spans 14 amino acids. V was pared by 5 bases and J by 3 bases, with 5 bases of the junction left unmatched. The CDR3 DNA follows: TGTGCCAGCAGCAAGGACAGGGCGGACACTGAAGCTTTCTTT. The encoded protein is CASSKDRADTEAFF.

In DNA, the CDR3 is TGTGCCAGCAGTTTCTTGGGACAGCTTAAAGCGGGTACCGGGGAGCTGTTTTTT. Amino acids: CASSFLGQLKAGTGELFF. This chain connects TRBV27 to TRBJ2-2; perhaps TRBD1 as D (7 bases). Germline V gene lookup returns CDR1 MNHEY and CDR2 SMNVEV (reference sequence). Between the trimmed V and J ends, which lost 3 bases and 5 bases, there was a span of 22 bases. CDR3 length: 18 residues.

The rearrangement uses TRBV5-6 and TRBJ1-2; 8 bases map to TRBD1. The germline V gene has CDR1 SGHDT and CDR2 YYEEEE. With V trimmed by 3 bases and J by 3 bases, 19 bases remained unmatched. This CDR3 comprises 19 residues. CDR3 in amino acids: CASSSTSDPGDRRDYGYTF. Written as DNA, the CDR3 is TGTGCCAGCAGCTCGACCAGTGACCCCGGGGACAGGAGAGACTATGGCTACACCTTC.

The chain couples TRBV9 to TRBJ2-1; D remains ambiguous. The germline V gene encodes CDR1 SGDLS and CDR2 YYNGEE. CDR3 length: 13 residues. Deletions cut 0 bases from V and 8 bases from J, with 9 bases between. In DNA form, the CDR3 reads TGTGCCAGCAGCGTAGGAACCGAGTATGAGCAGTTCTTC. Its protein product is CASSVGTEYEQFF.